This T cell receptor (beta chain) was obtained from a study of T cells after yellow fever vaccination. Study information: Those fractions that held only low numbers of cells were prepared using the SMART-Seq v4 Ultra Low Input RNA kit.

About this clonotype: Antigen specificity is unknown.

Study-wide results and limits: Contaminants from the bulk population, in the form of abundant clonotypes, could be found in FACS-sorted repertoires. Some clonotypes were seen in both the CD4 and the CD8 compartments. These made up a small share and likely arose from convergent recombination. It was a weaker secondary response, yet one that peaked faster, at day 5 versus 15.

TCRdb itself ran the 5' RACE reads through MiXCR, one entry per CDR3 protein. This table holds around 120,000 distinct CDR3 sequences, over 12% found once. The V gene end was trimmed by 3 bases and the J gene end by 0 bases; junction bases not matched to a gene: 7. Looked up from germline, CDR1 is SGDLS and CDR2 is YYNGEE. This CDR3 contains 17 residues. The clonotype originates from a man younger than 35 who received the YFV17D yellow fever vaccine. This sample comprised CD8+ T cells sorted from PBMCs, obtained 5 days after the yellow fever booster vaccination. This chain uses TRBV9 with TRBJ1-5; TRBD1 matches 9 bases. In DNA, the CDR3 is TGTGCCAGCAGCGACGGGACAGGGAAATATAGCAATCAGCCCCAGCATTTT. Amino acids: CASSDGTGKYSNQPQHF.